The 8 T cell receptor beta chains listed next were all sequenced from one sample in a study of Ad26.COV2.S vaccination and SARS-CoV-2 variants. Noted treatment: roughly 20 received Ad26.COV2.S at low or high dose, single or two shots; 5 received placebo; per-sample allocation not given. Day 63 after the first vaccine or placebo injection was the time point for sampling. Data came from immunoSEQ multiplex PCR; TCRdb stores just in-frame clones and leaves some out. The sample holds about 400,000 clones, about nine tenths seen once. The sample in question was peripheral blood, obtained in a trial of Ad26.COV2.S vaccine versus placebo. Receptor source: a person aged 18-65 years who received the Ad26.COV2.S COVID-19 vaccine or a placebo.

The chain has TRBV7-9 and TRBJ2-4, with D perhaps TRBD2 (5 bases). V was clipped by 5 bases and J by 6 bases, with 17 bases between them. CDR3 length: 15 amino acids. Germline V gene lookup returns CDR1 SEHNR and CDR2 FQNEAQ (reference sequence). In DNA form, the CDR3 reads TGTGCCAGCAGCCCCCCCCTGAGGGAATCAAACATTCAGTACTTC. This encodes CASSPPLRESNIQYF. The whole variable domain, remainder taken from reference TRBV7-9 and TRBJ2-4, is DTGVSQNPRHKITKRGQNVTFRCDPISEHNRLYWYRQTLGQGPEFLTYFQNEAQLEKSRLLSDRFSAERPKGSFSTLEIQRTEQGDSAMYLCASSPPLRESNIQYFGAGTRLSVL.

The V call is TRBV6-2 or TRBV6-3, the J call TRBJ1-2; D unclear. V lost 0 bases and J lost 4, with 12 bases in between. The germline gives CDR1 MNHEY, CDR2 SVGEGT. The CDR3 sequence is 15 residues long. The CDR3 loop is CASSYSPVSSYGYTF. CDR3 nucleotides: TGTGCCAGCAGTTACTCGCCAGTCTCCAGCTATGGCTACACCTTC.

The chain uses TRBV12-3 or TRBV12-4 and TRBJ1-2; tentatively, D is TRBD1 (5 bases). The CDR3 extends over 13 amino acids. Trimming removed 6 bases at V and 5 bases at J, with 13 bases between. In DNA form, the CDR3 reads TGTGCCAGCAGGCGGCAGGGAGTATATGGCTACACCTTC. Translating gives CASRRQGVYGYTF.

CDR3 residues: CASSLGRHTEAFF. The CDR3 DNA reads TGTGCCAGCAGCTTAGGGAGGCACACTGAAGCTTTCTTT. The chain has TRBV7-9 and TRBJ1-1; D gene unclear. The V end was cut by 1 base, the J end by 3 bases, with 6 bases between. In germline, CDR1 is SEHNR, CDR2 FQNEAQ (reference sequence). This CDR3 is 13 amino acids long.

The chain recombines TRBV5-1 with TRBJ1-1; D is uncertain. V lost 4 bases, J lost 6 bases, and 13 bases lay in between. The CDR3 runs to 13 residues. Germline lookup yields CDR1 SGHRS and CDR2 YFSETQ. CDR3 sequence (DNA): TGCGCCAGCAGCGTATCGGTAACGGCTGAAGCTTTCTTT. As protein: CASSVSVTAEAFF.

This sequence joins TRBV5-4 and TRBJ1-1, with D hard to call. The CDR3 contains 13 residues. Germline CDR1 SGHNT, CDR2 YYREEE (reference sequence). V gave up 5 bases and J gave up 4 bases, with 12 bases separating them. In DNA form, the CDR3 reads TGTGCCAGCAGTTCGGGGTTGGGCACTGAAGCTTTCTTT. This gives the protein CASSSGLGTEAFF.

V gene TRBV4-3 combines with J gene TRBJ2-1; TRBD1 is a possible D gene (6 bases). CDR3 length equals 16 residues. The ends were cut back, 0 bases at V and 7 bases at J, with 16 bases in the middle. In germline, CDR1 is LGHNA, CDR2 YSLEER. CDR3 coding DNA: TGCGCCAGCAGCCAAGACGCCCCCGCGCAGGGGAATGAGCAGTTCTTC. Amino acid sequence: CASSQDAPAQGNEQFF.

This rearrangement joins TRBV6-5 to TRBJ1-6, with unresolved D. Germline assignment: CDR1 MNHEY and CDR2 SVGAGI. The CDR3 runs 13 residues. V lost 7 bases, J lost 10 bases, and 14 bases lay in between. The CDR3 region is CASNGKGASPLHF. The CDR3 region has the DNA TGTGCCAGCAACGGAAAAGGTGCCTCACCCCTCCACTTT.